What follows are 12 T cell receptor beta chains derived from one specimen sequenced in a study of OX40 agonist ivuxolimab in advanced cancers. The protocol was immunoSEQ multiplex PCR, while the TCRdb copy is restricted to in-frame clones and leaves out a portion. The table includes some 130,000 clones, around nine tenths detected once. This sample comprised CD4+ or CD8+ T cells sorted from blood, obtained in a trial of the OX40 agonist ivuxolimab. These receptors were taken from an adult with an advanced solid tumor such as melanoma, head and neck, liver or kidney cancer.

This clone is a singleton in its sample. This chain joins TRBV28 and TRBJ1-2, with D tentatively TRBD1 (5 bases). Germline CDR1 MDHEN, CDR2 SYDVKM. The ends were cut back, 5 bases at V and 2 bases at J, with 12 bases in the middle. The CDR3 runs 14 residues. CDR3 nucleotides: TGTGCCAGCAGTCGACCCGGGGGGAACTATGGCTACACCTTC. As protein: CASSRPGGNYGYTF.

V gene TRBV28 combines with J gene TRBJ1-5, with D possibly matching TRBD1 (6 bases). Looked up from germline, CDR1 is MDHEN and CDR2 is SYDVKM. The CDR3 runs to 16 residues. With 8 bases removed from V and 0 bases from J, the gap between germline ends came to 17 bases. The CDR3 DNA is TGTGCCAGCCGGTGGACAGCTTCATATAGCAATCAGCCCCAGCATTTT. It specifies CASRWTASYSNQPQHF.

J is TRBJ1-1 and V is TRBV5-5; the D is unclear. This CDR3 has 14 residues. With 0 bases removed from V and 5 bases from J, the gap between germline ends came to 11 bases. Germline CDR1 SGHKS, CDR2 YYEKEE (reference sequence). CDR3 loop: CASSLVRVGTEAFF. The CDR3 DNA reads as TGTGCCAGCAGCTTGGTACGAGTTGGGACTGAAGCTTTCTTT. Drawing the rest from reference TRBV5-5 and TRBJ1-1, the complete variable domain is DAGVTQSPTHLIKTRGQQVTLRCSPISGHKSVSWYQQVLGQGPQFIFQYYEKEERGRGNFPDRFSARQFPNYSSELNVNALLLGDSALYLCASSLVRVGTEAFFGQGTRLTVV.

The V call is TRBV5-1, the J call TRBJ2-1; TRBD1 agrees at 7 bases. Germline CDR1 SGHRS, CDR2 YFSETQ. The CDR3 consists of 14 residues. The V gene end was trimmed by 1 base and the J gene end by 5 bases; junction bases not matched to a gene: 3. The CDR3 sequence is CASSLRQGNNEQFF. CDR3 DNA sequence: TGCGCCAGCAGCTTGAGACAGGGCAACAATGAGCAGTTCTTC.

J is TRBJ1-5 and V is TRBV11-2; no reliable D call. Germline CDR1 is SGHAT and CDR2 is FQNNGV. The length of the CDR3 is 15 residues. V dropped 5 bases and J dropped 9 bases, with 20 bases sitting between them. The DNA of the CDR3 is TGTGCCAGCAGCATACGCCCTGGCGGGTATTGGCCCCAGCATTTT. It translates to CASSIRPGGYWPQHF.

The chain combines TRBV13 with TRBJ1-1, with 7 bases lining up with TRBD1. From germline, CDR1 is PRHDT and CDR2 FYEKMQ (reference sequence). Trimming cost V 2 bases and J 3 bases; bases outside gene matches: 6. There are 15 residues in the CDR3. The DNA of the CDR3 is TGTGCCAGCAGCTTATCCCGGACAGGATACACTGAAGCTTTCTTT. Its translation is CASSLSRTGYTEAFF. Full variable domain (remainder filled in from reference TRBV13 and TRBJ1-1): AAGVIQSPRHLIKEKRETATLKCYPIPRHDTVYWYQQGPGQDPQFLISFYEKMQSDKGSIPDRFSAQQFSDYHSELNMSSLELGDSALYFCASSLSRTGYTEAFFGQGTRLTVV.

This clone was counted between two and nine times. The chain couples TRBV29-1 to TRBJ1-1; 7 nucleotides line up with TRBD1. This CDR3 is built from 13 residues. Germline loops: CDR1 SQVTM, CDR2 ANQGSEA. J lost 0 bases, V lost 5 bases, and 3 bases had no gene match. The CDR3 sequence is CSVLGQMNTEAFF. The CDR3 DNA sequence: TGCAGCGTTCTGGGACAGATGAACACTGAAGCTTTCTTT.

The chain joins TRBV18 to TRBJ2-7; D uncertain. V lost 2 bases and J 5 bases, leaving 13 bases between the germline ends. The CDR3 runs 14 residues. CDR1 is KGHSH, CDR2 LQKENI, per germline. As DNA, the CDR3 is TGTGCCAGCTCACCAAGGTCCCCCCTGGACGAGCAGTACTTC. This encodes CASSPRSPLDEQYF.

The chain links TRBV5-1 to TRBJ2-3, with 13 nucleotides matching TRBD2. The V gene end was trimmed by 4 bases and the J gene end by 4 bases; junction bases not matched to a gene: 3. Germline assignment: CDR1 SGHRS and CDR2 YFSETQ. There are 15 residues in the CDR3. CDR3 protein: CASSGGLAGADTQYF. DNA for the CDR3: TGCGCCAGCAGCGGAGGACTAGCGGGAGCAGATACGCAGTATTTT. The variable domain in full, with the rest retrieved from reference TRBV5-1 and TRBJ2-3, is KAGVTQTPRYLIKTRGQQVTLSCSPISGHRSVSWYQQTPGQGLQFLFEYFSETQRNKGNFPGRFSGRQFSNSRSEMNVSTLELGDSALYLCASSGGLAGADTQYFGPGTRLTVL.

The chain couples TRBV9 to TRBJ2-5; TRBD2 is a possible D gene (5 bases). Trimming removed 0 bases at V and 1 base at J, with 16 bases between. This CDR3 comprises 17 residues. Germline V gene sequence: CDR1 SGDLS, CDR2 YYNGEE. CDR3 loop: CASSVDGGGGSQETQYF. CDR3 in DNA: TGTGCCAGCAGCGTAGACGGAGGAGGCGGCTCCCAAGAGACCCAGTACTTC.

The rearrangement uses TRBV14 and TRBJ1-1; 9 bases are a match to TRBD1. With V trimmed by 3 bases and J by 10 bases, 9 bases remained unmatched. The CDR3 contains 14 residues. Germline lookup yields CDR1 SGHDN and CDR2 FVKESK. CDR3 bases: TGTGCCAGCAGCCATCGAACAGGGGGCGAGGGAGCTTTCTTT. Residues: CASSHRTGGEGAFF.

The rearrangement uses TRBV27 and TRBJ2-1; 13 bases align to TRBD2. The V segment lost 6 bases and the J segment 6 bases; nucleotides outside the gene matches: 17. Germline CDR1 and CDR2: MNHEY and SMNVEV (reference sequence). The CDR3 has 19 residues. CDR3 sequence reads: CASSWLPRLAGGDSNEQFF. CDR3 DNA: TGTGCCAGCAGCTGGCTCCCCCGACTAGCGGGAGGCGACAGCAATGAGCAGTTCTTC.